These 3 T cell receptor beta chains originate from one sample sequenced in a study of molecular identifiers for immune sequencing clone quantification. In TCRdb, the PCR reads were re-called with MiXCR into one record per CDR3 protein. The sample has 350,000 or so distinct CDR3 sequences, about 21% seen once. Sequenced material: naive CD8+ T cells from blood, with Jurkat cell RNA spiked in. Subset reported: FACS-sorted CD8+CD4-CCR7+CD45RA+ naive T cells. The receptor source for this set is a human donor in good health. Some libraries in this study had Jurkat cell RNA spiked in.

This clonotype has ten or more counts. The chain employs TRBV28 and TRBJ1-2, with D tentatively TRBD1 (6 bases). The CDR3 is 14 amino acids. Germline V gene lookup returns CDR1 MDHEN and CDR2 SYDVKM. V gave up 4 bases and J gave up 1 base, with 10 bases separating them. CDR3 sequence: CASSWGHDNYGYTF. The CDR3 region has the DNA TGTGCCAGCAGTTGGGGACACGATAACTATGGCTACACCTTC.

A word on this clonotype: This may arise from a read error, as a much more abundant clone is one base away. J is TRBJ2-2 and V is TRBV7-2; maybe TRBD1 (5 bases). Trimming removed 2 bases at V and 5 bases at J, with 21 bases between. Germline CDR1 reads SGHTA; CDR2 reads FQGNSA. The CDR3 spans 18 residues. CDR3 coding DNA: TGTGCCAGCAGCTTAAGGGGCAGAACTTCCATGGGAACCGGGGAGCTGTTTTTT. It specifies CASSLRGRTSMGTGELFF.

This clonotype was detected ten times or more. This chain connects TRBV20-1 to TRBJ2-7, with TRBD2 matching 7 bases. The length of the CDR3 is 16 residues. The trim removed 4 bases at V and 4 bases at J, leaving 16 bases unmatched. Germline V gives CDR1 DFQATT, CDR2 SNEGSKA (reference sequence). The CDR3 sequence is CSAKITGATGLYEQYF. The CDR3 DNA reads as TGCAGTGCTAAGATCACCGGGGCGACGGGACTATACGAGCAGTACTTC.